This TCR beta chain was profiled in a study of shared T cell receptors in the human thymus. Some clones are missing from TCRdb's copy, which holds only in-frame ones; the method was immunoSEQ multiplex PCR. The sample includes hundreds of thousands of clones, around 78% of them seen just once. Separately, the same data were catalogued under a study of human thymus T cells. That paper states: Corrective heart surgery yielded the resections from which the thymus tissue came. Related research described thymic repertoires that were highly overlapping among unrelated individuals.

The TCR sequence derives from a boy in the first two years of life with a congenital heart defect. The material sequenced was thymocytes.

CDR3 sequence reads: CASSRASGNSYNEQFF. CDR3 coding DNA: TGCGCCAGCAGCCGAGCTAGCGGGAACTCCTACAATGAGCAGTTCTTC. The rearrangement links TRBV4-1 to TRBJ2-1; 9 positions match TRBD2. Germline V gives CDR1 MGHRA, CDR2 YSYEKL. V was pared by 4 bases and J by 0 bases, with 4 bases of the junction left unmatched. The CDR3 is 16 amino acids.